A single sample is the source of the 9 T cell receptor beta chains below, sequenced in a study of molecular identifiers for immune sequencing clone quantification. TCRdb reprocessed the PCR reads with MiXCR, giving one entry per CDR3 protein. The profile shows over 600,000 distinct CDR3 sequences, about 20% of them singletons. Specimen: naive CD8+ T cells from blood, with Jurkat cell RNA spiked in. The subset denotes: FACS-sorted CD8+CD4-CCR7+CD45RA+ naive T cells. The receptors originated from a human donor in good health. Some libraries in this study had Jurkat cell RNA spiked in.

Comments on this clonotype: Compared with germline, one end of the junction differs, possibly owing to a read error. The chain recombines TRBV7-9 with TRBJ2-3; D possibly matches TRBD1 or TRBD2 (7 bases each). The germline gives CDR1 SEHNR, CDR2 FQNEAQ (reference sequence). The length of the CDR3 is 16 residues. CDR3 nucleotide sequence: TGTGCCAGCGGCTTCCCGTCAGGGGGGGGCACAGATACGCAGTATTTT. As protein: CASGFPSGGGTDTQYF.

This clonotype was detected a few times. The chain couples TRBV24-1 to TRBJ2-1, with TRBD2 matching over 11 bases. The CDR3 has 16 amino acids. Germline loops: CDR1 KGHDR, CDR2 SFDVKD. After removal of 4 bases from V and 5 bases from J, the junction contained 6 bases not matched to a gene. CDR3 nucleotide sequence: TGTGCCACCAGTGACTCCGGACTAGCGGGCAACAATGAGCAGTTCTTC. This codes for CATSDSGLAGNNEQFF.

This clonotype has at least ten counts. The rearrangement joins TRBV20-1 to TRBJ2-7; weak D call: TRBD2 (6 bases). This CDR3 comprises 14 residues. Germline V gene data show CDR1 as DFQATT and CDR2 as SNEGSKA (reference sequence). V lost 6 bases and J 1 base, leaving 16 bases between the germline ends. CDR3 coding DNA: TGCAGTGCACTTAAAGAGGGACTTTCCTACGAGCAGTACTTC. Its translation is CSALKEGLSYEQYF.

This clonotype was seen more than once but under ten times. J is TRBJ2-1 and V is TRBV7-9, with D perhaps matching TRBD1 or TRBD2 (7 bases each). V was clipped by 5 bases and J by 6 bases, with 23 bases between them. CDR3 size: 17 residues. Germline V gene sequence: CDR1 SEHNR, CDR2 FQNEAQ (reference sequence). CDR3 region: CASSARFQGGGFNEQFF. As DNA, the CDR3 is TGTGCCAGCAGCGCCCGTTTTCAGGGGGGGGGTTTCAATGAGCAGTTCTTC.

This clonotype showed up many times. The chain joins TRBV6-5 to TRBJ2-5, with 7 positions matching TRBD2. Germline trimming cut 4 bases from V and 2 bases from J; bases unmatched to any gene: 7. Germline loops: CDR1 MNHEY, CDR2 SVGAGI. This CDR3 has 15 amino acids. The CDR3 sequence is CASSFSSGEQETQYF. DNA of the CDR3: TGTGCCAGCAGTTTCTCTAGCGGAGAACAAGAGACCCAGTACTTC.

This clonotype was observed a handful of times. This chain uses TRBV4-1 with TRBJ2-2; TRBD1 aligns across 7 bases. The J segment lost 0 bases and the V segment lost 7 bases, leaving 5 bases of the junction unmatched. The CDR3 spans 15 residues. Germline CDR1 reads MGHRA; CDR2 reads YSYEKL. The CDR3 is CASTYTGANTGELFF. CDR3 nucleotides: TGCGCCAGCACATATACAGGGGCGAACACCGGGGAGCTGTTTTTT.

Only a few counts were recorded for this clonotype. The chain joins TRBV7-6 to TRBJ2-7; the match to TRBD1 covers 8 bases. The CDR3 contains 15 residues. CDR1 and CDR2 from the germline V gene are SGHVS and FNYEAQ. V trimming: 5 bases; J trimming: 1 base; junction bases outside the gene matches: 7. This chain's CDR3 is CASSQDRVISYEQYF. CDR3 nucleotides: TGTGCCAGCAGCCAGGACAGGGTAATATCCTACGAGCAGTACTTC.

This clonotype was found a few times. The chain combines TRBV4-3 with TRBJ2-2, with TRBD2 matching 11 bases. CDR3 length: 21 amino acids. V lost 8 bases, J lost 0 bases, and 20 bases stayed unmatched. In germline, CDR1 is LGHNA, CDR2 YSLEER. The CDR3 is CASVGEGLAGDPVPNTGELFF. The CDR3, as DNA: TGCGCCAGCGTCGGGGAAGGACTAGCGGGCGATCCCGTTCCGAACACCGGGGAGCTGTTTTTT.

This clonotype came up many times. V usage is TRBV7-6 and J usage is TRBJ2-1; 10 bases are shared with TRBD2. Germline lookup yields CDR1 SGHVS and CDR2 FNYEAQ. The CDR3 spans 15 residues. V was pared by 7 bases and J by 7 bases, with 10 bases of the junction left unmatched. The CDR3 protein is CASTAPGLAYNEQFF. In nucleotides, the CDR3 is TGTGCCAGCACGGCTCCGGGACTAGCGTATAATGAGCAGTTCTTC.